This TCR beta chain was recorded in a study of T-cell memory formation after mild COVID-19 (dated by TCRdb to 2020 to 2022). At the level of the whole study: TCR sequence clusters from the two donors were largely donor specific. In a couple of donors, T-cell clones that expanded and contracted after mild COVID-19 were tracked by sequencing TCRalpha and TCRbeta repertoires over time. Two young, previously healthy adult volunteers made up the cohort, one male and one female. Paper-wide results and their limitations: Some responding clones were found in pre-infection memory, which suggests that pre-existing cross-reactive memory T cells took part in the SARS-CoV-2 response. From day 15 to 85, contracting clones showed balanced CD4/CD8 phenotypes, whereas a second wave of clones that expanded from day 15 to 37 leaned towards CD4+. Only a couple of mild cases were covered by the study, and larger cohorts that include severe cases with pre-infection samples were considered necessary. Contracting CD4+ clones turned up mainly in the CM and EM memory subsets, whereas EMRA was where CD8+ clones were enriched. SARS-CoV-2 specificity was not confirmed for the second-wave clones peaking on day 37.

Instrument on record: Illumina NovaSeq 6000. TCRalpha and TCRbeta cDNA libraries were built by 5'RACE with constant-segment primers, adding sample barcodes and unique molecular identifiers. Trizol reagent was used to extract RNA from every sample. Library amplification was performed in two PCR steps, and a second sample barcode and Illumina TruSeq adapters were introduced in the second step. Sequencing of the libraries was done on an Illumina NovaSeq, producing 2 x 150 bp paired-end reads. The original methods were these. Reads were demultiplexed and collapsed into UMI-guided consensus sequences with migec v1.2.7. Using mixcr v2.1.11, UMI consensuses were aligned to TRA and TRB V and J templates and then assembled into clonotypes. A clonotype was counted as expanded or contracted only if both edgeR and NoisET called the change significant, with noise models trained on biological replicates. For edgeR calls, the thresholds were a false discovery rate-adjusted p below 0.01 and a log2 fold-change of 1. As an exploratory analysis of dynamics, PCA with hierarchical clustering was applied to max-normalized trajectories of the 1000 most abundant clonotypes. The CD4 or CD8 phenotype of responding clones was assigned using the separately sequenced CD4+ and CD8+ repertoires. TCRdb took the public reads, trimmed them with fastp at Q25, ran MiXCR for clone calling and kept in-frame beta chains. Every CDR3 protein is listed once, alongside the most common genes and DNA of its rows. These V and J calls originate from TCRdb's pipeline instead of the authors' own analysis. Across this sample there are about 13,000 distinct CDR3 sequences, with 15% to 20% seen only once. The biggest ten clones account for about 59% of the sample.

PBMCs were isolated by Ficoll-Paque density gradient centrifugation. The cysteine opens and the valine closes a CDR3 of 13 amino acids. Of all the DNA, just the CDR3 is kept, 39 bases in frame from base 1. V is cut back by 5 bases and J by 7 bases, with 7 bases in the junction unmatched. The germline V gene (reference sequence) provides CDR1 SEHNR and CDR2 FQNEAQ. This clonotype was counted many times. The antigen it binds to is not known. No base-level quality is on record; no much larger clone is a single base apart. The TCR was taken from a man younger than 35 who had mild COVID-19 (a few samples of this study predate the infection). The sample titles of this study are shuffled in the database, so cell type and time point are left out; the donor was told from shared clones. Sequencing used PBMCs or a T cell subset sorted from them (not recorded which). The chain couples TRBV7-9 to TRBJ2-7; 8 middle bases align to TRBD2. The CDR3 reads CASSIGLAREQYV. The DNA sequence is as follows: TGTGCCAGCAGCATAGGACTAGCTCGAGAGCAGTACGTC.